These 31 T cell receptor beta chains share one sample of origin, sequenced in a study of post-analysis software for immune sequencing data. Study observations and caveats: With TRBV5-6, TRBV5-1 and TRBV20-1 included, about 5 TRBV segments were more frequent in patients than in controls.

Their antigens are not known. Each TCR beta cDNA library carried unique molecular identifiers. Each CDR3 protein is one row after TCRdb ran MiXCR on the PCR reads. The sample holds roughly 870,000 distinct CDR3 sequences; about 57% are singletons and the top ten take over 4%. The sample comprised blood. The receptor set was obtained from a girl under 18 with multiple sclerosis.

The chain employs TRBV29-1 and TRBJ2-7; D assignment may be TRBD1 or TRBD2 (5 bases each). V lost 7 bases, J lost 0 bases, and 16 bases lay in between. The CDR3 is 14 amino acids. Per germline, CDR1 SQVTM and CDR2 ANQGSEA. As DNA, the CDR3 is TGCAGCGCCTCCTCGGGACGGAGCTCCTACGAGCAGTACTTC. This translates into CSASSGRSSYEQYF.

This clonotype was detected a few times. A read error may produce the germline difference seen at one junction end. The chain uses TRBV29-1 and TRBJ1-2; D unclear. Germline CDR1 reads SQVTM; CDR2 reads ANQGSEA. The CDR3 is 10 amino acids. CDR3 nucleotide sequence: TGCAGCATTGAAGCGTCCGGTTACACCTTC. Its protein is CSIEASGYTF.

The chain combines TRBV21-1 with TRBJ2-3; the DNA was not compared with TRBD1, the D call given in the table. TRBV21-1 is reported as a pseudogene. CDR3 length equals 19 residues. The CDR3 protein is CASSKAMFTNRECTDTQYF. The CDR3 DNA follows: TGTGCCAGCAGCAAAGCGATGTTTACCAACAGGGAGTGCACAGATACGCAGTATTTT.

In this sample, this clonotype turned up a few times. The V call is TRBV29-1, the J call TRBJ2-7, with D perhaps assigned TRBD1 or TRBD2 (6 bases each). CDR3 length equals 12 residues. Per germline, CDR1 SQVTM and CDR2 ANQGSEA. The germline V and J ends were trimmed by 4 bases and 7 bases, with 14 bases remaining between them. In nucleotides, the CDR3 is TGCAGCGTTGTTGACAGGAGGGCGGAGCAGTACTTC. Translated, it gives CSVVDRRAEQYF.

The rearrangement uses TRBV5-1 and TRBJ2-3; TRBD2 agrees at 7 bases. V dropped 4 bases and J dropped 2; count of bases not matched to a gene: 10. The CDR3 is 16 amino acids. The V gene's germline CDR1 is SGHRS and CDR2 YFSETQ. The CDR3, as DNA: TGCGCCAGCAGCCGCGCCGGCGGGAGATACACAGATACGCAGTATTTT. Residues: CASSRAGGRYTDTQYF.

The V call is TRBV6-6, the J call TRBJ2-4; D is perhaps TRBD1 or TRBD2 (6 bases each). The germline V and J ends were trimmed by 6 bases and 8 bases, with 20 bases remaining between them. This CDR3 spans 15 amino acids. The V gene's germline CDR1 is MNHNY and CDR2 SVGAGI (reference sequence). CDR3 sequence (DNA): TGTGCCAGCAGGGAGACCCACGGGGGCCTTCACATTCAGTACTTC. This sequence encodes CASRETHGGLHIQYF.

This clonotype was seen more than once but under ten times. This rearrangement joins TRBV12-3 or TRBV12-4 to TRBJ2-7; 12 bases are a match to TRBD2. This CDR3 region has 15 residues. The junction had 3 bases not matched to a gene; V was cut back by 4 bases and J by 2 bases. CDR3 bases: TGTGCCAGCAGTTCGACTAGCGGGGGTGCCTACGAGCAGTACTTC. This encodes CASSSTSGGAYEQYF.

On this clonotype itself: The germline gene is not matched at one end of the junction; a read error may be the cause. This rearrangement joins TRBV5-1 to TRBJ2-6, with TRBD1 matching 12 bases. This CDR3 spans 20 amino acids. Per the germline V gene, CDR1 is SGHRS and CDR2 is YFSETQ. The CDR3 spells CASSAPGQGAVSTGANVRTF. The CDR3 DNA sequence: TGCGCCAGCAGCGCACCGGGACAGGGGGCTGTAAGTACTGGGGCCAACGTCCGGACTTTC.

The chain employs TRBV7-8 and TRBJ2-7; the D gene is possibly TRBD1 (5 bases). CDR3 length: 21 amino acids. Germline CDR1 and CDR2: SGHVS and FQNEAQ. V was cut by 5 bases and J by 0 bases, with 32 bases left in between. The CDR3 loop reads CASSLGVWKQSALDLSYEQYF. Here the CDR3 DNA reads TGTGCCAGCAGCCTAGGGGTTTGGAAACAGAGCGCCCTAGACCTCTCCTACGAGCAGTACTTC.

The chain employs TRBV15 and TRBJ2-2; D is undetermined. Germline assignment: CDR1 LNHNV and CDR2 YYDKDF (reference sequence). The CDR3 totals 14 residues. V was shortened by 2 bases and J by 1 base, with 5 bases between the two germline ends. Here the CDR3 DNA reads TGTGCCACCAGCAGATGGGGGAACACCGGGGAGCTGTTTTTT. Residues: CATSRWGNTGELFF.

The genes are TRBV29-1 and TRBJ2-1; 9 nucleotides align to TRBD2. There are 14 residues in the CDR3. From germline, CDR1 is SQVTM and CDR2 ANQGSEA. J was trimmed by 10 bases and V by 3 bases; bases with no gene match: 10. The chain's CDR3 is CSVEVLAGGGEQFF. The CDR3 DNA sequence: TGCAGCGTTGAGGTACTAGCGGGTGGGGGCGAGCAGTTCTTC.

This clonotype was seen a few times. The chain carries TRBV7-9 and TRBJ2-5, with D tentatively TRBD2 (6 bases). The better agreement between TRBJ2-7 and the DNA end casts doubt on the J call. Germline V gives CDR1 SEHNR, CDR2 FQNEAQ (reference sequence). This CDR3 region has 13 residues. DNA of the CDR3: TGTGCCAGCCGGGACTTAGCTGTCTCCGAGCAGTACTTC. Its translation is CASRDLAVSEQYF.

The V gene is TRBV3-1, the J gene TRBJ2-3, with D uncertain. CDR1 is LGHDT and CDR2 is YNNKEL in the germline V gene (reference sequence). Trimming took off 1 base at V and 4 bases at J, with 12 bases between the two ends. This CDR3 is built from 15 residues. CDR3 residues: CASSQVGLGADTQYF. The DNA of the CDR3 is TGTGCCAGCAGCCAAGTTGGGTTGGGCGCAGATACGCAGTATTTT.

This clonotype came up a few times. V gene TRBV29-1 combines with J gene TRBJ2-1; D gene unclear. Germline CDR1 reads SQVTM; CDR2 reads ANQGSEA. V lost 0 bases and J lost 8, with 17 bases in between. The CDR3 is made up of 15 amino acids. The CDR3 nucleotides read TGCAGCGTTGAAGAGCCCGCCCCCGGTACAGATGAGCAGTTCTTC. Translation gives CSVEEPAPGTDEQFF.

The CDR3 bases are TGTGCCAGCAGCCAACCGGGACTAGCGGGGGGCCACCAAGAGACCCAGTACTTC. Translated: CASSQPGLAGGHQETQYF. The chain carries TRBV14 and TRBJ2-5, with 15 bases identical to TRBD2. V lost 2 bases, J lost 0 bases, and 4 bases stayed unmatched. The CDR3 length is 18 residues. CDR1 is SGHDN, CDR2 FVKESK, per germline.

This clonotype was counted only a few times. CDR3 region: CASSPGQGGEYEQYF. The DNA for the CDR3 is TGCGCCAGCAGCCCAGGACAGGGTGGAGAGTACGAGCAGTACTTC. This chain links TRBV5-1 with TRBJ2-7; TRBD1 matches at 8 bases. The CDR3 runs 15 residues. Trimming removed 4 bases from V and 4 bases from J; junction bases left unmatched: 10. Germline lookup yields CDR1 SGHRS and CDR2 YFSETQ.

This chain links TRBV5-1 with TRBJ2-3; TRBD2 might be the D (5 bases). The germline V and J ends were trimmed by 0 bases and 0 bases, with 20 bases remaining between them. Looked up from germline, CDR1 is SGHRS and CDR2 is YFSETQ. The CDR3 totals 19 residues. The CDR3 DNA follows: TGCGCCAGCAGCTTGGCCGGGGTAGAAGCGGTTCCTAGCACAGATACGCAGTATTTT. It codes for CASSLAGVEAVPSTDTQYF.

V gene TRBV20-1 combines with J gene TRBJ2-1, with D possibly being TRBD1 or TRBD2 (6 bases each). V was cut by 6 bases and J by 6 bases, with 24 bases left in between. The CDR3 sequence is 16 residues long. Germline-derived CDR1 and CDR2 are DFQATT and SNEGSKA (reference sequence). The CDR3 loop reads CSAGGRGLGRSNEQFF. The CDR3 region has the DNA TGCAGTGCGGGGGGCAGGGGTTTAGGTCGAAGCAATGAGCAGTTCTTC.

The chain is built from TRBV29-1 and TRBJ2-7; no firm D call. Per the germline V gene, CDR1 is SQVTM and CDR2 is ANQGSEA. The CDR3 is 11 residues long. The germline V and J ends were trimmed by 4 bases and 0 bases, with 4 bases remaining between them. The CDR3 DNA reads as TGCAGCGTTGGACACTCCTACGAGCAGTACTTC. Translated, it gives CSVGHSYEQYF.

This clonotype was counted only a few times. This chain links TRBV6-5 with TRBJ2-1, with D unclear. V lost 4 bases to trimming and J lost 7 bases, with 11 bases between them. Germline V lookup: CDR1 MNHEY, CDR2 SVGAGI. This CDR3 has 13 amino acids. CDR3 coding DNA: TGTGCCAGCAGTTTAACCGCTGGGAATGAGCAGTTCTTC. Translated: CASSLTAGNEQFF.

The rearrangement links TRBV20-1 to TRBJ2-5; 13 bases are a match to TRBD2. Germline CDR1 DFQATT, CDR2 SNEGSKA (reference sequence). V was pared by 2 bases and J by 5 bases, with 5 bases of the junction left unmatched. The CDR3 extends over 15 amino acids. The CDR3 DNA reads as TGCAGTGCTAGATATGGACTAGCGGGAGTTGAGACCCAGTACTTC. Protein: CSARYGLAGVETQYF.

This clonotype was observed a few times. The chain couples TRBV10-3 to TRBJ2-5, with D perhaps assigned TRBD1 or TRBD2 (5 bases each). Germline V gene lookup returns CDR1 ENHRY and CDR2 SYGVKD. The CDR3 spans 12 residues. Trimming left V 6 bases short and J 4 bases short, with 9 bases between. CDR3 sequence reads: CAIRGVRETQYF. The CDR3 nucleotides read TGTGCCATCAGGGGGGTGAGAGAGACCCAGTACTTC.

The chain couples TRBV2 to TRBJ2-7; TRBD1 aligns across 8 bases. This CDR3 contains 14 residues. The trim removed 7 bases at V and 1 base at J, leaving 6 bases unmatched. CDR1 SNHLY and CDR2 FYNNEI come from the germline V gene. CDR3 amino acids: CASNAGTGSYEQYF. The CDR3 nucleotides read TGTGCCAGCAACGCCGGGACAGGTTCCTACGAGCAGTACTTC. Combining the CDR3 with reference TRBV2 and TRBJ2-7 gives the whole variable domain EPEVTQTPSHQVTQMGQEVILRCVPISNHLYFYWYRQILGQKVEFLVSFYNNEISEKSEIFDDQFSVERPDGSNFTLKIRSTKLEDSAMYFCASNAGTGSYEQYFGPGTRLTVT.

The chain couples TRBV12-3 or TRBV12-4 to TRBJ2-3, with D perhaps TRBD1 or TRBD2 (5 bases each). V lost 5 bases and J lost 13, with 16 bases in between. The CDR3 loop spans 12 amino acids. Here the CDR3 reads CASSPGRSGEYF. The CDR3 DNA reads TGTGCCAGCAGTCCGGGACGGAGTGGGGAGTATTTT.

This clonotype was seen more than once but under ten times. The chain joins TRBV4-1 to TRBJ2-1; D perhaps matches TRBD1 (5 bases). CDR1 and CDR2 from the germline V gene are MGHRA and YSYEKL. V lost 0 bases and J 3 bases, leaving 24 bases between the germline ends. The length of the CDR3 is 20 residues. Here the CDR3 reads CASSQDMRRGSIGVYNEQFF. DNA for the CDR3: TGCGCCAGCAGCCAAGATATGAGGCGAGGAAGTATAGGGGTCTACAATGAGCAGTTCTTC.

The chain joins TRBV7-6 to TRBJ2-7, with 13 bases fitting TRBD2. This CDR3 has 16 residues. CDR1 SGHVS and CDR2 FNYEAQ come from the germline V gene. J was trimmed by 7 bases and V by 5 bases; bases with no gene match: 11. This CDR3 reads CASSERGLAGSNEQYF. Here the CDR3 DNA reads TGTGCCAGCAGCGAAAGGGGACTAGCGGGGAGCAATGAGCAGTACTTC.

Comments on this clonotype: At one end, the junction sequence differs from germline, possibly due to a read error. The chain employs TRBV29-1 and TRBJ1-2; maybe TRBD1 (6 bases). CDR1 and CDR2 (germline): SQVTM, ANQGSEA. The CDR3 length is 14 residues. The CDR3 region is CSVASRQANYDYTF. In nucleotides, the CDR3 is TGCAGCGTTGCCTCTAGACAGGCTAACTATGACTACACCTTC.

V and J are TRBV12-3 or TRBV12-4 and TRBJ2-4, with D perhaps TRBD2 (5 bases). The J call could be wrong; TRBJ2-7 is a better fit for the DNA end. The CDR3 sequence is 13 residues long. The CDR3 reads CASSPVNSGEQYF. Here the CDR3 DNA reads TGTGCCAGCAGTCCCGTAAACAGCGGCGAGCAGTACTTC.

V is TRBV20-1 and J is TRBJ1-6; unclear D gene. Germline CDR1 and CDR2: DFQATT and SNEGSKA (reference sequence). The CDR3 loop spans 12 amino acids. V lost 5 bases, J lost 11 bases, and 13 bases lay in between. CDR3 amino acids: CSASPGDTPLHF. CDR3 coding DNA: TGCAGTGCTTCCCCCGGTGATACACCCCTCCACTTT.

This chain uses TRBV6-5 with TRBJ2-5; D could derive from TRBD1 or TRBD2 (5 bases each). The DNA matches TRBJ2-7 better at its end, which makes the J call doubtful. Germline CDR1 reads MNHEY; CDR2 reads SVGAGI. This CDR3 region has 14 residues. Here the CDR3 DNA reads TGTGCCAGCAGTTACGGGACGGTGCCTGCCGAGCAGTACTTC. It is translated as CASSYGTVPAEQYF.

This clonotype is a singleton in its sample. J is TRBJ2-5 and V is TRBV5-1, with D hard to call. Germline V gene data show CDR1 as SGHRS and CDR2 as YFSETQ. The V and J ends lost 2 bases and 5 bases respectively, with 7 bases between them. This CDR3 region has 12 residues. The CDR3 coding sequence is TGCGCCAGCAGCTTCGTTCGGGAGACCCAGTACTTC. Its protein is CASSFVRETQYF.